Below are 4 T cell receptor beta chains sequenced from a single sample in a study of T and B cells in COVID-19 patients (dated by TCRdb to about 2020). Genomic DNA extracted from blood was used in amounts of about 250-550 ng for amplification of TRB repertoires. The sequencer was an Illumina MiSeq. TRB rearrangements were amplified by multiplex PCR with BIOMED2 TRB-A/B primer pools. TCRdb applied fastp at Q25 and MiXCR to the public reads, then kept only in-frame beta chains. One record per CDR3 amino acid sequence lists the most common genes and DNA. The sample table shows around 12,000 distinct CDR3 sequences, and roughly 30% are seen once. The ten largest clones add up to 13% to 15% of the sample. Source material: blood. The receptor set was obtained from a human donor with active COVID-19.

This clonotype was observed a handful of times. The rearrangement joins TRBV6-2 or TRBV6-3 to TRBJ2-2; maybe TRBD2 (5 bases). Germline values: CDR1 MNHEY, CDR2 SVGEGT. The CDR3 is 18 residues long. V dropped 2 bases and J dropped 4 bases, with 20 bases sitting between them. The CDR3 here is CASSYGSPGGSGTGELFF. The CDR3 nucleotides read TGTGCCAGCAGTTACGGGAGCCCCGGTGGTTCGGGCACCGGGGAGCTGTTTTTT.

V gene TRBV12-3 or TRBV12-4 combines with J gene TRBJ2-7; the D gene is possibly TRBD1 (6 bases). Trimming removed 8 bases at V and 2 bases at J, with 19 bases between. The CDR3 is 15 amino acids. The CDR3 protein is CASARTTGAAYEQYF. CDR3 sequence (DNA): TGTGCCAGCGCTCGCACGACAGGCGCCGCCTACGAGCAGTACTTC.

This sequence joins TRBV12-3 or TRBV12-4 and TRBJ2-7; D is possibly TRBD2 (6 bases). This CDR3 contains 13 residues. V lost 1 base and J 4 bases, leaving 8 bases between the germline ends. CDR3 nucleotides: TGTGCCAGCAGTTTAGTCGCGGGGTACGAGCAGTACTTC. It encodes CASSLVAGYEQYF.

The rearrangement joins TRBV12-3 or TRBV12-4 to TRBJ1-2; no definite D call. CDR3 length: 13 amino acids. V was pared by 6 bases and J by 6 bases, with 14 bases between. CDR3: CASSLEPNHGYTF. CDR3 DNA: TGTGCCAGCAGCTTGGAACCCAATCATGGCTACACCTTC.